These T cell receptor beta chains were read from a single sample in a study of CD8+ T cells in alopecia areata. Sequenced by immunoSEQ multiplex PCR; TCRdb stores in-frame clones only, minus some. The sample contains 110,000 to 150,000 clones, around 50% of which appear only once. The source was CD8+ T cells sorted from blood, collected at week 4, from a patient treated with tofacitinib. Receptors originate from a human donor with alopecia areata. CDR3s include the opening cysteine and the closing phenylalanine or tryptophan. D genes are given only for firm matches. Size values are once, few and many counts, or a class for expanded clones, and some rows have none.

len	v_gene	j_gene	d_gene	abundance	CDR3aa	CDR3nt
14	TRBV5-6	TRBJ2-7	TRBD1	NA	CASSMGTGAYEQYF	TGTGCCAGCAGCATGGGGACAGGGGCCTACGAGCAGTACTTC
13	TRBV9	TRBJ1-2	TRBD1	NA	CASSVGTGGGYTF	TGTGCCAGCAGCGTGGGGACAGGGGGTGGCTACACCTTC
14	TRBV30	TRBJ2-7	NA	NA	CAWSAGTGSYEQYF	TGTGCCTGGAGTGCCGGGACGGGATCCTACGAGCAGTACTTC
14	TRBV27	TRBJ2-5	NA	NA	CASSLTDRWETQYF	TGTGCCAGCAGTTTAACCGACAGGTGGGAGACCCAGTACTTC
15	TRBV7-2	TRBJ2-3	TRBD2	few	CASSLLAGGPDTQYF	TGTGCCAGCAGCTTACTAGCGGGGGGGCCAGATACGCAGTATTTT
13	TRBV5-6	TRBJ2-1	NA	once	CASSLASPNEQFF	TGTGCCAGCAGCTTGGCCAGTCCAAATGAGCAGTTCTTC
15	TRBV11-2	TRBJ2-2	TRBD2	NA	CASTWTSGGSGELFF	TGTGCCAGCACTTGGACTAGCGGGGGTTCCGGGGAGCTGTTTTTT
15	TRBV5-6	TRBJ2-1	TRBD2	few	CASSSGTSSYNEQFF	TGTGCCAGCAGTTCCGGGACTAGCTCCTACAATGAGCAGTTCTTC
16	TRBV4-3	TRBJ1-2	TRBD1	NA	CASSQSTGHQGYGYTF	TGCGCCAGCAGCCAATCGACAGGGCACCAGGGCTATGGCTACACCTTC
11	TRBV29-1	TRBJ2-1	NA	NA	CSVERYNEQFF	TGCAGCGTTGAACGGTACAATGAGCAGTTCTTC
15	TRBV11-2	TRBJ2-7	NA	few	CASSKVARGGHEQYF	TGTGCCAGCAGCAAAGTAGCGCGGGGTGGGCACGAGCAGTACTTC
12	TRBV13	TRBJ1-1	NA	NA	CASSLLRTEAFF	TGTGCCAGCAGCTTGCTTCGGACTGAAGCTTTCTTT
15	TRBV27	TRBJ2-7	TRBD1	NA	CASSLSTGDSYEQYF	TGTGCCAGCAGTTTATCAACAGGGGACTCCTACGAGCAGTACTTC
15	TRBV30	TRBJ2-4	TRBD1	NA	CAWSHGTGSKNIQYF	TGTGCCTGGAGTCATGGGACAGGGTCCAAAAACATTCAGTACTTC
12	TRBV29-1	TRBJ1-3	NA	NA	CSVEDSGNTIYF	TGCAGCGTCGAGGACTCTGGAAACACCATATATTTT
12	TRBV30	TRBJ1-3	NA	NA	CAWKRSGNTIYF	TGTGCCTGGAAACGCTCTGGAAACACCATATATTTT
14	TRBV29-1	TRBJ1-1	NA	NA	CSVEDPTRNTEAFF	TGCAGCGTTGAAGATCCGACAAGGAACACTGAAGCTTTCTTT
12	TRBV13	TRBJ1-1	NA	NA	CASSPQGSEAFF	TGTGCCAGCAGCCCCCAAGGGTCTGAAGCTTTCTTT
13	TRBV30	TRBJ1-1	NA	NA	CAWSVQGNTEAFF	TGTGCCTGGAGTGTACAGGGAAACACTGAAGCTTTCTTT
13	TRBV5-6	TRBJ1-6	NA	NA	CASSSQGNSPLHF	TGTGCCAGCAGCTCGCAAGGGAATTCACCCCTCCACTTT
12	TRBV27	TRBJ2-3	NA	NA	CASSSGGSIRYF	TGTGCCAGCAGTTCTGGGGGCTCCATAAGGTATTTT
17	TRBV4-3	TRBJ2-6	TRBD1	NA	CASSLGQGSSGANVLTF	TGCGCCAGCAGCTTGGGACAGGGATCGTCTGGGGCCAACGTCCTGACTTTC
16	TRBV5-1	TRBJ2-3	TRBD2	NA	CASSLASGGFTDTQYF	TGCGCCAGCAGCTTGGCCAGCGGGGGGTTCACAGATACGCAGTATTTT
13	TRBV29-1	TRBJ2-3	NA	NA	CSVSNSSTDTQYF	TGCAGCGTGAGTAATTCTAGCACAGATACGCAGTATTTT
15	TRBV5-4	TRBJ2-2	NA	NA	CASSPKATQTGELFF	TGTGCCAGCAGCCCCAAGGCCACCCAAACCGGGGAGCTGTTTTTT
17	TRBV29-1	TRBJ2-5	NA	NA	CSVEDPEQTSRGETQYF	TGCAGCGTTGAAGATCCAGAACAGACAAGCCGAGGGGAGACCCAGTACTTC
16	TRBV5-6	TRBJ1-5	TRBD1	few	CASSLGGTGFFQPQHF	TGTGCCAGCAGCCTAGGAGGGACAGGTTTTTTTCAGCCCCAGCATTTT
18	TRBV5-4	TRBJ2-3	TRBD2	few	CASSLAGTSGFEFDTQYF	TGTGCCAGCAGCTTGGCCGGGACTAGCGGGTTCGAGTTCGATACGCAGTATTTT
15	TRBV10-3	TRBJ2-3	TRBD1	NA	CAIRDRTGSTDTQYF	TGTGCCATTCGGGACCGGACAGGATCCACAGATACGCAGTATTTT
12	TRBV30	TRBJ1-1	NA	NA	CASNPDGPEAFF	TGTGCCTCAAACCCCGACGGTCCTGAAGCTTTCTTT
16	TRBV7-8	TRBJ2-7	NA	NA	CASSPSAGPRSYEQYF	TGTGCCAGCAGCCCTTCCGCGGGGCCCCGCTCCTACGAGCAGTACTTC
17	TRBV5-4	TRBJ2-3	TRBD2	few	CASSLTSGGRKGDTQYF	TGTGCCAGCAGCTTGACTAGCGGGGGTCGGAAGGGAGATACGCAGTATTTT
14	TRBV9	TRBJ2-1	NA	NA	CASSVGAGRNEQFF	TGTGCCAGCAGCGTAGGAGCAGGGAGGAATGAGCAGTTCTTC
12	TRBV27	TRBJ2-5	NA	NA	CASHGLGETQYF	TGTGCCAGCCATGGGCTAGGGGAGACCCAGTACTTC
12	TRBV7-9	TRBJ2-5	NA	NA	CASSLDLETQYF	TGTGCCAGCAGCTTAGATTTGGAGACCCAGTACTTC
16	TRBV9	TRBJ2-1	TRBD2	NA	CASSVEGLAGGNEQFF	TGTGCCAGCAGCGTAGAGGGACTAGCGGGGGGAAATGAGCAGTTCTTC
14	TRBV6-5	TRBJ1-2	TRBD1	NA	CASSQTGGSYGYTF	TGTGCCAGCAGCCAGACAGGGGGAAGCTATGGCTACACCTTC
14	TRBV27	TRBJ2-1	TRBD1	NA	CATGTGTGYNEQFF	TGTGCCACCGGGACAGGGACCGGCTACAATGAGCAGTTCTTC
13	TRBV2	TRBJ2-7	TRBD1	NA	CASKGTEAYEQYF	TGTGCCAGCAAAGGGACAGAAGCCTACGAGCAGTACTTC
13	TRBV29-1	TRBJ1-2	NA	NA	CSVDTTVNYGYTF	TGCAGCGTTGACACGACGGTCAACTATGGCTACACCTTC